The next 15 T cell receptor beta chains were all read from a single sample in a study of cytomegalovirus exposure and HLA in healthy donors. PCR primers comprised 60 Vbeta and 13 Jbeta primers. The table came from immunoSEQ multiplex PCR; TCRdb's copy has only in-frame clones and leaves some out. The sample carries more than 95,000 clones, 60% to 80% recorded once. Sequencing was done on a sample of PBMCs. These TCRs come from a young man in good health and CMV-seronegative.

This chain uses TRBV11-2 with TRBJ2-1, with D perhaps TRBD2 (6 bases). Trimming shortened V by 5 bases and J by 9 bases, and 20 bases separated the two germline ends. The CDR3 is 15 residues long. The germline CDR1 and CDR2 sequences are SGHAT and FQNNGV. The CDR3 region has the DNA TGTGCCAGCAGCCCACCTCTCGGGGGAACAACTGAGCAGTTCTTC. This gives the protein CASSPPLGGTTEQFF.

The chain is built from TRBV7-3 and TRBJ2-1; 9 bases align to TRBD2. From germline, CDR1 is SGHTA and CDR2 FQGTGA. The CDR3 sequence is 15 residues long. With 4 bases clipped from V and 8 bases from J, the junction kept 9 bases outside the gene matches. CDR3 sequence reads: CASSSRGGMFHEQFF. CDR3 coding DNA: TGTGCCAGCAGCTCGCGGGGGGGCATGTTCCATGAGCAGTTCTTC.

This clone came up once. Given the absence of the conserved phenylalanine or tryptophan at the CDR3 end, a read error is likely. The gene calls are TRBV6-5 and TRBJ2-7; D is unresolved. From germline, CDR1 is MNHEY and CDR2 SVGAGI. V was shortened by 0 bases and J by 4 bases, with 10 bases between the two germline ends. The CDR3 extends over 14 amino acids. CDR3 sequence (DNA): TGTGCCAGCAGTTACTCCCTCCCCGGGTACGAGCAGTACCTC. Its translation is CASSYSLPGYEQYL.

The gene calls are TRBV4-1 and TRBJ1-2; D unresolved. V lost 0 bases, J lost 4 bases, and 9 bases lay in between. Germline V lookup: CDR1 MGHRA, CDR2 YSYEKL. The length of the CDR3 is 14 residues. CDR3 residues: CASSQENTAYGYTF. In DNA, the CDR3 is TGCGCCAGCAGCCAAGAAAACACCGCCTATGGCTACACCTTC.

The rearrangement uses TRBV5-1 and TRBJ1-3; D is ambiguous. The V end lost 0 bases, the J end lost 6 bases, and 13 bases lay between the germline ends. Per the germline V gene, CDR1 is SGHRS and CDR2 is YFSETQ. CDR3 length: 15 residues. The CDR3 DNA reads TGCGCCAGCAGCTTGGGAGGTTCGGATCCAAACACCATATATTTT. It encodes CASSLGGSDPNTIYF.

The CDR3 DNA follows: TGTGCCAGCAGAGAATGGGGACAGGGTTACGAGCAGTACTTC. Protein sequence: CASREWGQGYEQYF. The chain links TRBV28 to TRBJ2-7, with 9 bases that match TRBD1. The CDR3 has 14 residues. The J segment lost 4 bases and the V segment lost 6 bases, leaving 7 bases of the junction unmatched. Per the germline V gene, CDR1 is MDHEN and CDR2 is SYDVKM.

The chain recombines TRBV5-6 with TRBJ1-5; D is perhaps TRBD1 (5 bases). Germline V lookup: CDR1 SGHDT, CDR2 YYEEEE. The CDR3 length is 15 residues. Trimming pared 4 bases from V and 0 bases from J, leaving 11 bases between. CDR3: CASSLIRDSNQPQHF. CDR3 in DNA: TGTGCCAGCAGCCTGATCAGGGATAGCAATCAGCCCCAGCATTTT.

The rearrangement joins TRBV6-5 to TRBJ1-2; tentative D call: TRBD1 (6 bases). The CDR3 is 14 residues long. CDR1 is MNHEY and CDR2 is SVGAGI in the germline V gene. Trimming stripped 9 bases from V and 8 bases from J, with 22 bases between. The CDR3 is CARGEQGMEWGYTF. The CDR3, as DNA: TGTGCCAGGGGGGAACAGGGTATGGAGTGGGGCTACACCTTC.

V and J are TRBV4-1 and TRBJ2-5, with 8 bases matching TRBD2. CDR1 is MGHRA and CDR2 is YSYEKL in the germline V gene. V was clipped by 11 bases and J by 7 bases; unmatched bases: 27. The CDR3 sequence is 18 residues long. CDR3 in amino acids: CAPSSWPQRGTPGGTQYF. DNA of the CDR3: TGCGCCCCCTCCTCGTGGCCCCAGCGGGGGACCCCGGGGGGGACCCAGTACTTC.

The chain carries TRBV5-4 and TRBJ2-5; D may be TRBD1 (5 bases). The CDR3 is 14 amino acids. Per germline, CDR1 SGHNT and CDR2 YYREEE (reference sequence). V gave up 4 bases and J gave up 4 bases, with 14 bases separating them. This chain's CDR3 is CASSRRIGVETQYF. The CDR3 coding sequence is TGTGCCAGCAGCCGGCGTATAGGGGTAGAGACCCAGTACTTC. The full variable domain, rest sourced from reference TRBV5-4 and TRBJ2-5, is ETGVTQSPTHLIKTRGQQVTLRCSSQSGHNTVSWYQQALGQGPQFIFQYYREEENGRGNFPPRFSGLQFPNYSSELNVNALELDDSALYLCASSRRIGVETQYFGPGTRLLVL.

J is TRBJ2-3 and V is TRBV27; 11 bases agree with TRBD2. Germline V gene lookup returns CDR1 MNHEY and CDR2 SMNVEV (reference sequence). This CDR3 has 17 amino acids. The trim removed 4 bases at V and 6 bases at J, leaving 12 bases unmatched. Written as DNA, the CDR3 is TGTGCCAGCAGTTCACGACTCGTAGCGGGGGGGCCTGATACGCAGTATTTT. Translation gives CASSSRLVAGGPDTQYF.

V gene TRBV21-1 combines with J gene TRBJ1-1. TRBV21-1 represents a pseudogene. The CDR3 has 11 residues. CDR3 sequence (DNA): TGTGCCAGCAGAGTCGGCACTGAAGCTTTCTTT. As protein: CASRVGTEAFF.

The rearrangement uses TRBV27 and TRBJ2-5; 7 bases match TRBD1. This CDR3 has 15 amino acids. The V segment lost 5 bases and the J segment 1 base; nucleotides outside the gene matches: 7. In germline, CDR1 is MNHEY, CDR2 SMNVEV (reference sequence). CDR3 region: CASSAYRGTQETQYF. The CDR3 region has the DNA TGTGCCAGCAGTGCGTACAGGGGTACCCAAGAGACCCAGTACTTC.

The gene calls are TRBV28 and TRBJ1-6; 7 nucleotides align to TRBD1. The CDR3 is 14 residues long. With V trimmed by 7 bases and J by 5 bases, 5 bases remained unmatched. Germline CDR1 and CDR2: MDHEN and SYDVKM. CDR3 nucleotides: TGTGCCAGCAAATACAGGGGTCATAATTCACCCCTCCACTTT. Translating gives CASKYRGHNSPLHF.

The V and J genes are TRBV5-4 and TRBJ1-3, with TRBD1 matching 8 bases. The length of the CDR3 is 14 residues. Germline V lookup: CDR1 SGHNT, CDR2 YYREEE (reference sequence). V was clipped by 2 bases and J by 6 bases; unmatched bases: 4. CDR3 sequence reads: CASSFQGALNTIYF. CDR3 DNA: TGTGCCAGCAGCTTTCAGGGGGCGTTAAACACCATATATTTT.